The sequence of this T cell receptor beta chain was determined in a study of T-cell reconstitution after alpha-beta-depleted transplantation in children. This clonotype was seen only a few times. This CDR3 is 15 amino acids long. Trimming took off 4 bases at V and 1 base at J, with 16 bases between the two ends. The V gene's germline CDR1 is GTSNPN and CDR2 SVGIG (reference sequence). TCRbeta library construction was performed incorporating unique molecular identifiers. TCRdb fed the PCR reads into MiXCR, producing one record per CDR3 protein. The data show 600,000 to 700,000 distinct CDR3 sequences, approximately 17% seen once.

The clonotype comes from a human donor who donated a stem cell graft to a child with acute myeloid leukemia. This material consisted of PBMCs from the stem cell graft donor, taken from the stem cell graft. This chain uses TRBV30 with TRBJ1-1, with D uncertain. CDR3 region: CAWTHPSPGNTEAFF. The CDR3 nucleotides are TGTGCCTGGACCCACCCATCACCGGGGAACACTGAAGCTTTCTTT.